A single sample is the source of the 21 T cell receptor beta chains below, sequenced in a study of T cells expressing NK-cell markers. TCRdb re-called the 5' RACE reads; one entry per CDR3 protein, DNA not given. The ten top clones account for roughly 12%, within a sample of about 140,000 distinct CDR3 sequences. The material sequenced was blood T cells: a sorted CD56 or NKG2C T cell subset, CD4+ or CD8+ T cells, or bulk PBMC T cells (not recorded which). The receptors originated from a young man in good health.

The J gene is TRBJ2-7, the V gene TRBV7-3; TCRdb calls TRBD1, which cannot be checked without DNA. Germline lookup yields CDR1 SGHTA and CDR2 FQGTGA. The CDR3 loop spans 15 amino acids. CDR3 sequence reads: CASSFQGGPTYEQYF.

The rearrangement links TRBV7-2 to TRBJ2-7. The CDR3 consists of 11 residues. CDR1 and CDR2 from the germline V gene are SGHTA and FQGNSA. CDR3 in amino acids: CASSLTSEQYF.

J is TRBJ1-1 and V is TRBV20-1; TCRdb returns TRBD1, unconfirmable since there is no DNA. This CDR3 is built from 13 residues. Looked up from germline, CDR1 is DFQATT and CDR2 is SNEGSKA (reference sequence). Here the CDR3 reads CSAWDRVNTEAFF.

The chain combines TRBV5-6 with TRBJ2-3; the TCRdb D gene call, TRBD2, has no DNA to confirm it. The CDR3 spans 17 residues. Germline V CDR1 and CDR2: SGHDT, YYEEEE. The CDR3: CASSLTLQREGTDTQYF.

CDR3 sequence reads: CASSTRTSGDDWETQYF. The rearrangement links TRBV27 to TRBJ2-5; TCRdb proposes TRBD2, but this gene call is untestable without DNA. Germline V lookup: CDR1 MNHEY, CDR2 SMNVEV (reference sequence). This CDR3 is built from 17 residues.

V gene TRBV5-5 combines with J gene TRBJ2-1; checking the TCRdb D call of TRBD2 is not possible without DNA. This CDR3 has 16 amino acids. Germline values: CDR1 SGHKS, CDR2 YYEKEE (reference sequence). CDR3 amino acids: CASSDHPGLASNEQFF.

V gene TRBV25-1 combines with J gene TRBJ1-6; the TCRdb call, TRBD1, lacks DNA for checking. The V gene's germline CDR1 is MGHDK and CDR2 SYGVNS. The length of the CDR3 is 14 residues. This chain's CDR3 is CASSGGQNNSPLHF.

This chain uses TRBV27 with TRBJ2-7; TCRdb's D gene call, TRBD1, goes unchecked for lack of DNA. Germline loops: CDR1 MNHEY, CDR2 SMNVEV (reference sequence). The length of the CDR3 is 15 residues. The CDR3 spells CASSKFTDTAYEQYF.

The chain has TRBV5-1 and TRBJ1-1. The germline gives CDR1 SGHRS, CDR2 YFSETQ. This CDR3 comprises 12 residues. The CDR3 region is CASSLGPLEAFF. Based on the CDR3 plus reference TRBV5-1 and TRBJ1-1, the full variable domain is KAGVTQTPRYLIKTRGQQVTLSCSPISGHRSVSWYQQTPGQGLQFLFEYFSETQRNKGNFPGRFSGRQFSNSRSEMNVSTLELGDSALYLCASSLGPLEAFFGQGTRLTVV.

The chain links TRBV7-8 to TRBJ2-3. Germline V gene sequence: CDR1 SGHVS, CDR2 FQNEAQ. The CDR3 extends over 15 amino acids. The CDR3: CASSLVLAGTDTQYF.

This chain links TRBV11-3 with TRBJ2-1. Germline values: CDR1 SGHNT, CDR2 YENEEA. This CDR3 is 11 amino acids long. The CDR3 loop is CASSAMDEQFF.

J is TRBJ2-5 and V is TRBV28; the TRBD1 assignment by TCRdb is unverifiable without DNA. Germline assignment: CDR1 MDHEN and CDR2 SYDVKM. CDR3 size: 13 residues. The chain's CDR3 is CASSLTGEETQYF.

CDR3 amino acids: CAVGTGSSNQPQHF. The V gene is TRBV6-1, the J gene TRBJ1-5; as DNA is missing, the TRBD1 call by TCRdb cannot be tested. Germline CDR1 reads MNHNS; CDR2 reads SASEGT. CDR3 size: 14 residues.

The V and J genes are TRBV2 and TRBJ2-7; the D gene TCRdb calls, TRBD1, cannot be checked with no DNA. Germline V gene sequence: CDR1 SNHLY, CDR2 FYNNEI. This CDR3 has 14 residues. This chain's CDR3 is CASSWVREADEQYF.

The J gene is TRBJ1-5, the V gene TRBV19; the D call of TRBD1 rests on TCRdb alone, since no DNA is present to check it. Germline V gene data show CDR1 as LNHDA and CDR2 as SQIVND (reference sequence). The CDR3 contains 14 residues. CDR3 region: CASRRGQGNQPQHF.

The chain links TRBV2 to TRBJ2-7; TCRdb calls TRBD1, which cannot be checked without DNA. Per the germline V gene, CDR1 is SNHLY and CDR2 is FYNNEI. This CDR3 is 15 amino acids long. CDR3 sequence reads: CASSEAGTGDYEQYF.

The genes are TRBV5-6 and TRBJ2-7; checking the TCRdb D call of TRBD1 is not possible without DNA. This CDR3 has 15 residues. CDR1 SGHDT and CDR2 YYEEEE come from the germline V gene. CDR3 protein: CASSSTLVGQYEQYF.

This chain connects TRBV28 to TRBJ1-4; the D gene TCRdb calls, TRBD1, cannot be checked with no DNA. The CDR3 consists of 15 residues. Germline CDR1 reads MDHEN; CDR2 reads SYDVKM. The CDR3 spells CASRASFTQGEKLFF. The full variable domain, in which reference TRBV28 and TRBJ1-4 provide the parts outside the CDR3, is DVKVTQSSRYLVKRTGEKVFLECVQDMDHENMFWYRQDPGLGLRLIYFSYDVKMKEKGDIPEGYSVSREKKERFSLILESASTNQTSMYLCASRASFTQGEKLFFGSGTQLSVL.

The rearrangement uses TRBV24-1 and TRBJ2-2; the D call of TRBD2 rests on TCRdb alone, since no DNA is present to check it. The CDR3 runs to 14 residues. Germline CDR1 and CDR2: KGHDR and SFDVKD. The CDR3 spells CATSELRGSGELFF.

CDR3 sequence: CASSNRQNTEAFF. The chain joins TRBV7-9 to TRBJ1-1. CDR3 size: 13 residues. CDR1 SEHNR and CDR2 FQNEAQ come from the germline V gene (reference sequence).

V gene TRBV12-3 or TRBV12-4 combines with J gene TRBJ2-2. CDR3 size: 15 residues. The CDR3 protein is CASSLLQRQTGELFF.